Below are 2 T cell receptor beta chains sequenced from a single sample in a study of Ad26.COV2.S vaccination and SARS-CoV-2 variants. Treatment of the sample: around 19 received Ad26.COV2.S at low or high dose, single or two shots; roughly five received placebo; per-sample allocation not given. It was on day 63 after the first vaccine or placebo injection that samples were taken. Assay used: immunoSEQ multiplex PCR; TCRdb lists only in-frame clones, some missing. Found here are just over 350,000 clones, approximately 85% of them singletons; the top ten hold 3% to 4%. Sample: peripheral blood, taken in a trial of Ad26.COV2.S vaccine versus placebo. The receptors stem from a person between 18 and 65 years old who received the Ad26.COV2.S COVID-19 vaccine or a placebo.

This clone was seen a single time. This chain joins TRBV4-3 and TRBJ1-3; D call uncertain. Per germline, CDR1 LGHNA and CDR2 YSLEER. The CDR3 runs 16 residues. The V gene lost 4 bases and the J gene lost 0 bases, with 13 bases spanning the gap. The CDR3 sequence is CASSPLPSNSGNTIYF. As DNA, the CDR3 is TGCGCCAGCAGCCCTCTTCCGTCGAACTCTGGAAACACCATATATTTT.

The rearrangement joins TRBV27 to TRBJ1-1; no reliable D call. Germline assignment: CDR1 MNHEY and CDR2 SMNVEV (reference sequence). This CDR3 has 13 residues. With 3 bases removed from V and 5 bases from J, the gap between germline ends came to 10 bases. The CDR3, as DNA: TGTGCCAGCAGTTTCGGGAGGGATACTGAAGCTTTCTTT. Encoded protein: CASSFGRDTEAFF.